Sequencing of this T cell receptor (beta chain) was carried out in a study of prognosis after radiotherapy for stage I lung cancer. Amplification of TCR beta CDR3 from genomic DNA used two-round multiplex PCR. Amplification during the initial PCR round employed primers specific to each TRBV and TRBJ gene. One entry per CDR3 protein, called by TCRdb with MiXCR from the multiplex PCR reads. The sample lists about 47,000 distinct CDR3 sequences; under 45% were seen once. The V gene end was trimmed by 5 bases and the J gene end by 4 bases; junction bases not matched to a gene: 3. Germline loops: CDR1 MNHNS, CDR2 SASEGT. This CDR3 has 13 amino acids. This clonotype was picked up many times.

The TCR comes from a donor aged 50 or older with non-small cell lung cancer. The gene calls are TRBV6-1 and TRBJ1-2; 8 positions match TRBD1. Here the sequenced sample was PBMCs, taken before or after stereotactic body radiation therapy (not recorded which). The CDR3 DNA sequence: TGTGCCAGCAGTCTCACAGGGGGCTATGGCTACACCTTC. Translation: CASSLTGGYGYTF.